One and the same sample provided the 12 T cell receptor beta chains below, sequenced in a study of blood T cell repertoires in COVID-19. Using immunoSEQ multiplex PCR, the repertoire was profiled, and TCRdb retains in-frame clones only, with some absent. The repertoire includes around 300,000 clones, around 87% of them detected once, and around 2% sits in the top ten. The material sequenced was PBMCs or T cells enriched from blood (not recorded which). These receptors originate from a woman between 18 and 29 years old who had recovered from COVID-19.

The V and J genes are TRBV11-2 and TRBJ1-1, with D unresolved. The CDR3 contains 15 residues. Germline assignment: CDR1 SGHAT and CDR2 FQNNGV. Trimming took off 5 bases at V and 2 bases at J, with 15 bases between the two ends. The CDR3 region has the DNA TGTGCCAGCAGCGGCAAAGAGGTCCTTAACACTGAAGCTTTCTTT. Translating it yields CASSGKEVLNTEAFF.

In nucleotides, the CDR3 is TGTGCCAGCAGTGAAGGGACAGGGAGCTCCTATAATTCACCCCTCCACTTT. Its translation is CASSEGTGSSYNSPLHF. The chain is built from TRBV6-1 and TRBJ1-6; 8 bases match TRBD1. This CDR3 spans 17 amino acids. Germline CDR1 and CDR2: MNHNS and SASEGT. With 1 base clipped from V and 0 bases from J, the junction kept 2 bases outside the gene matches.

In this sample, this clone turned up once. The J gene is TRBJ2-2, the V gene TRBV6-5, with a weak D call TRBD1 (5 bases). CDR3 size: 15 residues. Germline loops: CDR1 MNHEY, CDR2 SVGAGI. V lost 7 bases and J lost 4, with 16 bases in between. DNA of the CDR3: TGTGCCAGCATTAGGACAACCGCTGGCACCGGGGAGCTGTTTTTT. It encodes CASIRTTAGTGELFF.

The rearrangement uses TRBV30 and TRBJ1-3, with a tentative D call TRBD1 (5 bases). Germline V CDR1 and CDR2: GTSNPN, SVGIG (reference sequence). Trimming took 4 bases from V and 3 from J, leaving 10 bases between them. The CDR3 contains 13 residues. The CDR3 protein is CAWTGMIGNTIYF. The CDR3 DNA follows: TGTGCCTGGACAGGGATGATTGGAAACACCATATATTTT.

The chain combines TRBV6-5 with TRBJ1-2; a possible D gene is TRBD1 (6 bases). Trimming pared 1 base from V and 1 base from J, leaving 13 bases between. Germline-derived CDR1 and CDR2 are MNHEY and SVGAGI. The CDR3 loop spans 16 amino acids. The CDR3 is CASSYFPQGGNYGYTF. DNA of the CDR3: TGTGCCAGCAGTTACTTTCCACAGGGCGGTAACTATGGCTACACCTTC.

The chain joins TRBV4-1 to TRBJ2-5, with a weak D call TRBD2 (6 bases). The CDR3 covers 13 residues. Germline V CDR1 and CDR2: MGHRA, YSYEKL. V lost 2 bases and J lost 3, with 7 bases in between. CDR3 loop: CASSQWGEETQYF. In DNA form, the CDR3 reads TGCGCCAGCAGCCAATGGGGGGAAGAGACCCAGTACTTC.

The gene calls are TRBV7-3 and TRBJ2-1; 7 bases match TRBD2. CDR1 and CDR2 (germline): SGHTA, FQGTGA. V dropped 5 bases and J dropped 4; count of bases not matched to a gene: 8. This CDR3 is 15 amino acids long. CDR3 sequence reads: CASSPEVAGYNEQFF. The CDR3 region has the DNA TGTGCCAGCAGCCCTGAGGTAGCGGGTTACAATGAGCAGTTCTTC.

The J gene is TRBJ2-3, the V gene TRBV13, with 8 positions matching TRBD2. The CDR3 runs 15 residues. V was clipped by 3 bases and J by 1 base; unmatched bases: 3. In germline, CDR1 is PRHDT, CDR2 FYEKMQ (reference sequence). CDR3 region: CASSFSTSGTDTQYF. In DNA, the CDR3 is TGTGCCAGCAGCTTCTCGACTAGCGGCACAGATACGCAGTATTTT.

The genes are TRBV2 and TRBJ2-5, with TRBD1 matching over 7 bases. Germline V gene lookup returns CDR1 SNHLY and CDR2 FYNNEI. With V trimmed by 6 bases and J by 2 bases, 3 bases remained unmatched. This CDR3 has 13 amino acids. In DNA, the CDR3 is TGTGCCAGCAGGGGGACAGAACAAGAGACCCAGTACTTC. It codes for CASRGTEQETQYF.

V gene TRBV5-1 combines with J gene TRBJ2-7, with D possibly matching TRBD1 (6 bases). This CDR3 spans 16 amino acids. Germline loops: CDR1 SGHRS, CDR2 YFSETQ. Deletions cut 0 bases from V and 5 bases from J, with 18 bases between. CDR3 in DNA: TGCGCCAGCAGCTTGGTCCTGGGGGCGCTTTCGGACGAGCAGTACTTC. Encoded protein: CASSLVLGALSDEQYF.

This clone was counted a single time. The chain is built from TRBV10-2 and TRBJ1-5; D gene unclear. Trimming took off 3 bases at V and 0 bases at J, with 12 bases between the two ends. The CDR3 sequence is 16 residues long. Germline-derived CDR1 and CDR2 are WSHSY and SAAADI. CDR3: CASSERRVYSNQPQHF. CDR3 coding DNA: TGCGCCAGCAGTGAAAGGAGGGTTTATAGCAATCAGCCCCAGCATTTT.

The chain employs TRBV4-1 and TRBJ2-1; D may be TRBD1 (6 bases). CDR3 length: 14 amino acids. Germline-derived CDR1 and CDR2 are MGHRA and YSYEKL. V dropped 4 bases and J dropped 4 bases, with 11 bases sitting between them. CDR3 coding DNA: TGCGCCAGCAGCCGGGGGACAATATACAATGAGCAGTTCTTC. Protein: CASSRGTIYNEQFF.